One and the same sample provided the 23 T cell receptor beta chains below, sequenced in a study of blood T cell repertoires in COVID-19. Generated by immunoSEQ multiplex PCR, the TCRdb table keeps only in-frame clones and is missing some. The table shows roughly 230,000 clones, with 82% occurring only once. The sample comprised peripheral blood. These receptors were taken from a woman aged 80 or over with acute or convalescent COVID-19.

This chain joins TRBV5-1 and TRBJ2-1; 12 bases agree with TRBD2. Germline CDR1 and CDR2: SGHRS and YFSETQ. This CDR3 region has 14 residues. The J segment lost 7 bases and the V segment lost 4 bases, leaving 3 bases of the junction unmatched. The CDR3 region has the DNA TGCGCCAGCAGCACCGGACTAGCGGGGAATGAGCAGTTCTTC. Translating it yields CASSTGLAGNEQFF.

The chain joins TRBV6-6 to TRBJ2-7; TRBD2 matches 9 bases. The CDR3 runs 16 residues. The V and J ends lost 2 bases and 2 bases, in that order; junction bases with no gene match: 7. CDR1 is MNHNY and CDR2 is SVGAGI in the germline V gene (reference sequence). The CDR3 sequence is CASSYLSGGLTYEQYF. The CDR3 DNA is TGTGCCAGCAGTTACCTTAGCGGGGGCCTCACCTACGAGCAGTACTTC.

V gene TRBV11-3 combines with J gene TRBJ1-4; D gene ambiguous. This CDR3 is 16 amino acids long. The germline CDR1 and CDR2 sequences are SGHNT and YENEEA. V lost 5 bases and J 6 bases, leaving 19 bases between the germline ends. The CDR3 DNA reads TGTGCCAGCAGCCTCCGGTCGAGGGAAGCGCATGAAAAACTGTTTTTT. The encoded protein is CASSLRSREAHEKLFF.

The V gene is TRBV4-2, the J gene TRBJ2-3; D uncertain. The CDR3 covers 13 residues. The V gene's germline CDR1 is LGHNA and CDR2 YNFKEQ. Trimming removed 3 bases at V and 6 bases at J, with 10 bases between. This CDR3 reads CASSQDRLDTQYF. In nucleotides, the CDR3 is TGTGCCAGCAGCCAGGATAGACTTGATACGCAGTATTTT.

The chain has TRBV3-1 (or the pseudogene TRBV3-2) and TRBJ1-6, with D unresolved. V lost 0 bases, J lost 7 bases, and 10 bases lay in between. The CDR3 extends over 15 amino acids. Germline CDR1 is LGHDT and CDR2 is YNNKEL (reference sequence). As DNA, the CDR3 is TGTGCCAGCAGCCAAGATCAAATAAGCAATTCACCCCTCCACTTT. Its translation is CASSQDQISNSPLHF.

The rearrangement uses TRBV7-2 and TRBJ1-6, with TRBD1 matching 10 bases. From germline, CDR1 is SGHTA and CDR2 FQGNSA. Trimming cost V 4 bases and J 7 bases; bases outside gene matches: 7. This CDR3 comprises 16 residues. The CDR3 bases are TGTGCCAGCAGCTCCAGACAGGGGGCGCAGAATTCACCCCTCCACTTT. It specifies CASSSRQGAQNSPLHF.

The rearrangement joins TRBV4-2 to TRBJ1-3; 11 nucleotides line up with TRBD1. V shed 2 bases, J shed 4 bases, and the junction held 10 bases outside the gene matches. The CDR3 spans 18 residues. Germline CDR1 is LGHNA and CDR2 is YNFKEQ. The CDR3 coding sequence is TGTGCCAGCAGCCAATCTAGGACAGGGGGCGCCTACGGAAACACCATATATTTT. Protein product: CASSQSRTGGAYGNTIYF.

The chain has TRBV4-2 and TRBJ2-5; 12 bases align to TRBD2. The germline CDR1 and CDR2 sequences are LGHNA and YNFKEQ. Trimming cost V 1 base and J 4 bases; bases outside gene matches: 13. The length of the CDR3 is 19 residues. The CDR3 here is CASSQGTTSGGLPGETQYF. CDR3 DNA: TGTGCCAGCAGCCAAGGGACGACTAGCGGGGGCTTACCGGGAGAGACCCAGTACTTC.

With regard to this clone: Additional DNA sequences in this sample encode the identical CDR3. This chain connects TRBV20-1 to TRBJ2-7; no clear D gene. This CDR3 comprises 11 residues. CDR1 and CDR2 from the germline V gene are DFQATT and SNEGSKA (reference sequence). The germline V and J ends were trimmed by 5 bases and 2 bases, with 7 bases remaining between them. Written as DNA, the CDR3 is TGCAGTGCTGACCGGGCCTACGAGCAGTACTTC. It is translated as CSADRAYEQYF.

J is TRBJ2-7 and V is TRBV4-2; D is unresolved. The CDR3 runs to 14 residues. With 0 bases removed from V and 1 base from J, the gap between germline ends came to 7 bases. Germline V CDR1 and CDR2: LGHNA, YNFKEQ. For the CDR3, the DNA is TGTGCCAGCAGCCAAGAATACGGGTCCTACGAGCAGTACTTC. It translates to CASSQEYGSYEQYF.

The chain uses TRBV7-9 and TRBJ1-6, with TRBD1 as a possible D gene (5 bases). The CDR3 has 16 amino acids. Trimming left V 1 base short and J 13 bases short, with 20 bases between. Germline CDR1 and CDR2: SEHNR and FQNEAQ (reference sequence). The CDR3 DNA sequence: TGTGCCAGCAGCTTAGGGAGCCCCGGGCAGGGTAATCCCCTCCACTTT. It encodes CASSLGSPGQGNPLHF.

The chain joins TRBV5-1 to TRBJ1-2; D call uncertain. CDR3 size: 13 residues. Germline V CDR1 and CDR2: SGHRS, YFSETQ. V gave up 0 bases and J gave up 8 bases, with 11 bases separating them. The CDR3: CASSLGQEEGYTF. The CDR3 region has the DNA TGCGCCAGCAGCTTGGGGCAGGAAGAGGGCTACACCTTC.

V is TRBV20-1 and J is TRBJ1-2; a weak D match, TRBD1 (5 bases). Trimming cost V 3 bases and J 4 bases, with 15 bases left between them. This CDR3 has 14 residues. Germline CDR1 reads DFQATT; CDR2 reads SNEGSKA (reference sequence). CDR3 in amino acids: CSASMAGKVYGYTF. CDR3 in DNA: TGCAGTGCTAGTATGGCAGGGAAGGTCTATGGCTACACCTTC.

This chain connects TRBV7-9 to TRBJ2-6; no clear D. Germline CDR1 SEHNR, CDR2 FQNEAQ (reference sequence). This CDR3 has 17 residues. V was clipped by 5 bases and J by 0 bases, with 14 bases between them. The CDR3 protein is CASSPRGHGSGANVLTF. In nucleotides, the CDR3 is TGTGCCAGCAGCCCAAGAGGTCATGGCTCTGGGGCCAACGTCCTGACTTTC.

This clone was detected only a few times. The chain employs TRBV4-2 and TRBJ2-3; weak D call: TRBD2 (6 bases). CDR1 is LGHNA, CDR2 YNFKEQ, per germline. This CDR3 is 19 amino acids long. V dropped 0 bases and J dropped 2 bases, with 21 bases sitting between them. CDR3 bases: TGTGCCAGCAGCCAAGATCATTCGCGGACTGGGGGACTCACAGATACGCAGTATTTT. It codes for CASSQDHSRTGGLTDTQYF.

The chain joins TRBV4-3 to TRBJ1-1, with TRBD1 as a possible D gene (5 bases). From germline, CDR1 is LGHNA and CDR2 YSLEER. The ends were cut back, 0 bases at V and 8 bases at J, with 13 bases in the middle. CDR3 length: 14 amino acids. Written as DNA, the CDR3 is TGCGCCAGCAGCCAAGATCCTGGGGGGAAGGAAGCTTTCTTT. Protein: CASSQDPGGKEAFF.

V is TRBV4-1 and J is TRBJ2-7; no definite D call. V lost 0 bases and J 3 bases, leaving 9 bases between the germline ends. Germline CDR1 is MGHRA and CDR2 is YSYEKL. CDR3 length equals 14 residues. The chain's CDR3 is CASSQDRSFYEQYF. The CDR3 bases are TGCGCCAGCAGCCAAGATCGGAGTTTCTACGAGCAGTACTTC.

The chain couples TRBV7-9 to TRBJ1-4, with 7 nucleotides matching TRBD1. Germline loops: CDR1 SEHNR, CDR2 FQNEAQ (reference sequence). The ends lost 0 bases at V and 11 bases at J; junction bases unmatched: 12. CDR3 length: 16 residues. Here the CDR3 DNA reads TGTGCCAGCAGCTTAGCCGGGACAGTCGACCGTGAGAAACTGTTTTTT. It encodes CASSLAGTVDREKLFF. Based on the CDR3 plus reference TRBV7-9 and TRBJ1-4, the full variable domain is DTGVSQNPRHKITKRGQNVTFRCDPISEHNRLYWYRQTLGQGPEFLTYFQNEAQLEKSRLLSDRFSAERPKGSFSTLEIQRTEQGDSAMYLCASSLAGTVDREKLFFGSGTQLSVL.

Worth noting for this clone: This CDR3 is also generated by other DNA sequences in the sample. The chain links TRBV11-1 to TRBJ1-6; 7 bases align to TRBD1. J gave up 5 bases and V 5 bases, and 3 bases lay outside the gene matches. The length of the CDR3 is 14 residues. Germline CDR1 and CDR2: SGHAT and FQDESV (reference sequence). The CDR3, as DNA: TGTGCCAGCAGCCGGACAGGCAATAATTCACCCCTCCACTTT. Translation gives CASSRTGNNSPLHF.

The chain combines TRBV19 with TRBJ2-6, with TRBD2 matching 7 bases. This CDR3 region has 18 residues. V gave up 6 bases and J gave up 0 bases; unmatched junction bases: 11. Per the germline V gene, CDR1 is LNHDA and CDR2 is SQIVND (reference sequence). The CDR3 reads CASSTPGGLFSGANVLTF. In nucleotides, the CDR3 is TGTGCCAGTAGCACACCGGGGGGTTTGTTCTCTGGGGCCAACGTCCTGACTTTC.

The genes are TRBV3-1 (or the pseudogene TRBV3-2) and TRBJ2-3; TRBD1 agrees at 7 bases. From germline, CDR1 is LGHDT and CDR2 YNNKEL (reference sequence). The CDR3 totals 15 residues. J gave up 3 bases and V 5 bases, and 8 bases lay outside the gene matches. In DNA form, the CDR3 reads TGTGCCAGCAGCTTCCGACAGGGTCGGACAGATACGCAGTATTTT. Translation gives CASSFRQGRTDTQYF.

This clone was recorded once. The CDR3 DNA reads as TGTGCCATTTCCCCTGGCGGGCGTCTGATTGATACGCAGTATTTT. Translated, it gives CAISPGGRLIDTQYF. The chain combines TRBV28 with TRBJ2-3, with D possibly matching TRBD2 (5 bases). There are 15 residues in the CDR3. CDR1 and CDR2 (germline): MDHEN, SYDVKM. The ends were cut back, 10 bases at V and 6 bases at J, with 23 bases in the middle.

The chain couples TRBV11-3 to TRBJ2-2; D remains ambiguous. The CDR3 consists of 14 residues. V lost 0 bases to trimming and J lost 4 bases, with 6 bases between them. Germline assignment: CDR1 SGHNT and CDR2 YENEEA. Here the CDR3 reads CASSLDRSTGELFF. The CDR3 bases are TGTGCCAGCAGCTTAGATCGGTCCACCGGGGAGCTGTTTTTT.